The 23 T cell receptor beta chains reported below all come from one sample, sequenced in a study of cytomegalovirus exposure and HLA in healthy donors. In the PCR, 60 Vbeta and 13 Jbeta primers were used. Assay: immunoSEQ multiplex PCR; the TCRdb copy retains only in-frame clones and omits some. This table holds approximately 150,000 clones, roughly 80% found once. Input material: PBMCs. The receptors were gathered from a male donor in good health and CMV-seronegative.

The chain has TRBV2 and TRBJ2-7; 9 nucleotides line up with TRBD1. Trimming removed 3 bases from V and 6 bases from J; junction bases left unmatched: 6. The CDR3 covers 14 residues. The germline gives CDR1 SNHLY, CDR2 FYNNEI. The DNA of the CDR3 is TGTGCCAGCAGTGACCACAGGGGGCTCTTCGAGCAGTACTTC. Encoded protein: CASSDHRGLFEQYF. Based on the CDR3 plus reference TRBV2 and TRBJ2-7, the full variable domain is EPEVTQTPSHQVTQMGQEVILRCVPISNHLYFYWYRQILGQKVEFLVSFYNNEISEKSEIFDDQFSVERPDGSNFTLKIRSTKLEDSAMYFCASSDHRGLFEQYFGPGTRLTVT.

The J gene is TRBJ2-5, the V gene TRBV7-6; D ambiguous. The V and J ends lost 6 bases and 2 bases respectively, with 16 bases between them. This CDR3 has 15 residues. Germline CDR1 and CDR2: SGHVS and FNYEAQ. The CDR3 here is CASSSRWRLQETQYF. DNA for the CDR3: TGTGCCAGCAGTTCGAGGTGGCGGTTACAAGAGACCCAGTACTTC.

The J gene is TRBJ1-4, the V gene TRBV19; 10 bases agree with TRBD1. J lost 2 bases, V lost 8 bases, and 17 bases had no gene match. This CDR3 is built from 19 residues. CDR1 is LNHDA and CDR2 is SQIVND in the germline V gene (reference sequence). The CDR3: CASSPAGTGVWNTNEKLFF. In nucleotides, the CDR3 is TGTGCCAGTTCCCCGGCCGGGACAGGGGTGTGGAATACTAATGAAAAACTGTTTTTT.

J is TRBJ2-7 and V is TRBV28; a weak D match, TRBD2 (6 bases). CDR1 and CDR2 from the germline V gene are MDHEN and SYDVKM. The length of the CDR3 is 14 residues. V lost 11 bases to trimming and J lost 6 bases, with 23 bases between them. CDR3 sequence (DNA): TGTGCCTCCTACTCGGGGGTAGCCTTGGCCGAGCAGTACTTC. Translation gives CASYSGVALAEQYF.

The CDR3 spells CASSFISVRDTQYF. The CDR3 DNA reads as TGTGCCAGCAGCTTTATCAGCGTGCGAGATACGCAGTATTTT. The chain couples TRBV5-6 to TRBJ2-3; D ambiguous. V lost 2 bases to trimming and J lost 5 bases, with 12 bases between them. The CDR3 totals 14 residues. Germline loops: CDR1 SGHDT, CDR2 YYEEEE.

The chain is built from TRBV6-6 and TRBJ1-3; no firm D call. Germline values: CDR1 MNHNY, CDR2 SVGAGI (reference sequence). The CDR3 consists of 16 residues. Trimming stripped 2 bases from V and 0 bases from J, with 11 bases between. CDR3 region: CASSYLLPSSGNTIYF. DNA for the CDR3: TGTGCCAGCAGTTACCTCCTACCGAGCTCTGGAAACACCATATATTTT.

The V and J genes are TRBV5-1 and TRBJ1-2, with TRBD1 matching over 9 bases. CDR3 length: 15 amino acids. Germline-derived CDR1 and CDR2 are SGHRS and YFSETQ. V lost 4 bases to trimming and J lost 8 bases; unmatched junction nucleotides: 12. CDR3 DNA sequence: TGCGCCAGCAGCCCTTCGACAGGGGGTTTTTACGGCTACACCTTC. As protein: CASSPSTGGFYGYTF.

This clone was observed a handful of times. V is TRBV7-2 and J is TRBJ2-3; no definite D call. The CDR3 spans 14 residues. CDR1 and CDR2 from the germline V gene are SGHTA and FQGNSA. Trimming removed 5 bases at V and 3 bases at J, with 12 bases between. Here the CDR3 DNA reads TGTGCCAGCAGCCCCCGAAAACGGACAGATACGCAGTATTTT. Amino acid sequence: CASSPRKRTDTQYF.

This chain connects TRBV6-6 to TRBJ2-5; TRBD1 matches 9 bases. The J call may not be correct, given that the DNA end is closer to TRBJ2-7. The CDR3 extends over 16 amino acids. The germline V gene has CDR1 MNHNY and CDR2 SVGAGI (reference sequence). CDR3 nucleotides: TGTGCCAGCAGTTACTCCCCGGGACAGGGTTCCTACGAGCAGTACTTC. Translation: CASSYSPGQGSYEQYF.

CDR3 sequence: CASRTSRPTNTEAFF. The CDR3 DNA sequence: TGTGCCAGCAGGACTTCGAGGCCCACGAACACTGAAGCTTTCTTT. The chain carries TRBV6-5 and TRBJ1-1, with D unclear. Germline V gene lookup returns CDR1 MNHEY and CDR2 SVGAGI. The length of the CDR3 is 15 residues. Deletions cut 6 bases from V and 1 base from J, with 15 bases between.

The genes are TRBV19 and TRBJ2-2, with D perhaps TRBD2 (6 bases). V lost 4 bases, J lost 7 bases, and 13 bases lay in between. CDR3 length: 14 amino acids. Germline loops: CDR1 LNHDA, CDR2 SQIVND (reference sequence). The CDR3 region has the DNA TGTGCCAGTAGTACGGGACTGTGGAACGGGGAGCTGTTTTTT. It is translated as CASSTGLWNGELFF. The full variable domain, rest sourced from reference TRBV19 and TRBJ2-2, is DGGITQSPKYLFRKEGQNVTLSCEQNLNHDAMYWYRQDPGQGLRLIYYSQIVNDFQKGDIAEGYSVSREKKESFPLTVTSAQKNPTAFYLCASSTGLWNGELFFGEGSRLTVL.

This chain connects TRBV2 to TRBJ1-1; D remains ambiguous. Per the germline V gene, CDR1 is SNHLY and CDR2 is FYNNEI. The germline V and J ends were trimmed by 4 bases and 5 bases, with 8 bases remaining between them. The length of the CDR3 is 12 residues. CDR3 loop: CASSGTRTEAFF. In nucleotides, the CDR3 is TGTGCCAGCAGTGGAACCAGGACTGAAGCTTTCTTT.

The table lists this clone with a few counts. The chain uses TRBV21-1 and TRBJ2-7; the D call of TRBD2 is as the table states it, not checked on the DNA. TRBV21-1 represents a pseudogene. The CDR3 has 12 amino acids. The CDR3 DNA reads as TGTGCCAGCAGCTTCAGGCTAGCGGAGCAGTACTTC. Translated: CASSFRLAEQYF.

J is TRBJ1-5 and V is TRBV10-3; D uncertain. The germline V gene has CDR1 ENHRY and CDR2 SYGVKD. The length of the CDR3 is 13 residues. Trimming took 4 bases from V and 4 from J, leaving 8 bases between them. Written as DNA, the CDR3 is TGTGCCATCAGTGGAGATTTGAATCAGCCCCAGCATTTT. The encoded protein is CAISGDLNQPQHF.

The rearrangement joins TRBV4-3 to TRBJ2-5; D unresolved. CDR1 LGHNA and CDR2 YSLEER come from the germline V gene. Trimming pared 0 bases from V and 5 bases from J, leaving 7 bases between. This CDR3 contains 13 residues. The CDR3 here is CASSQEYLETQYF. The CDR3 DNA follows: TGCGCCAGCAGCCAAGAGTATTTGGAGACCCAGTACTTC.

This sequence joins TRBV18 and TRBJ2-7, with a tentative D call TRBD1 (6 bases). Per germline, CDR1 KGHSH and CDR2 LQKENI. V was pared by 5 bases and J by 2 bases, with 10 bases between. The CDR3 runs to 13 residues. CDR3: CASSWGRTYEQYF. The DNA for the CDR3 is TGTGCCAGCTCATGGGGGCGCACCTACGAGCAGTACTTC.

This clone has just a few counts. This chain connects TRBV6-5 to TRBJ2-5; TRBD1 aligns across 7 bases. J was trimmed by 7 bases and V by 6 bases; bases with no gene match: 8. The CDR3 spans 13 residues. Germline lookup yields CDR1 MNHEY and CDR2 SVGAGI. The CDR3 DNA is TGTGCCAGCAGGGGACAGAGGGCTCGGACCCAGTACTTC. This codes for CASRGQRARTQYF.

The rearrangement joins TRBV12-5 to TRBJ1-4, with 10 bases fitting TRBD1. Looked up from germline, CDR1 is LGHNT and CDR2 is FRNRAP. V was clipped by 5 bases and J by 7 bases; unmatched bases: 4. This CDR3 region has 14 residues. The CDR3 sequence is CASGRDRGPEKLFF. DNA for the CDR3: TGTGCTAGTGGTCGAGACAGGGGGCCTGAAAAACTGTTTTTT.

The gene calls are TRBV20-1 and TRBJ2-1; D unclear. V was clipped by 1 base and J by 9 bases, with 7 bases between them. Germline CDR1 is DFQATT and CDR2 is SNEGSKA (reference sequence). There are 11 residues in the CDR3. Here the CDR3 DNA reads TGCAGTGCTAGAGTCGTAGCTGAGCAGTTCTTC. Its protein is CSARVVAEQFF.

This chain links TRBV30 with TRBJ1-2; 7 bases line up with TRBD1. This CDR3 spans 14 amino acids. V lost 4 bases and J lost 4; bases outside the gene matches: 9. Germline assignment: CDR1 GTSNPN and CDR2 SVGIG (reference sequence). DNA of the CDR3: TGTGCCTGGACCGAGGGGGCGATGGGCTATGGCTACACCTTC. This codes for CAWTEGAMGYGYTF. The whole variable domain, remainder taken from reference TRBV30 and TRBJ1-2, is SQTIHQWPATLVQPVGSPLSLECTVEGTSNPNLYWYRQAAGRGLQLLFYSVGIGQISSEVPQNLSASRPQDRQFILSSKKLLLSDSGFYLCAWTEGAMGYGYTFGSGTRLTVV.

The V call is TRBV5-1, the J call TRBJ2-3, with D perhaps TRBD2 (6 bases). This CDR3 is 13 amino acids long. Deletions cut 4 bases from V and 6 bases from J, with 12 bases between. Per the germline V gene, CDR1 is SGHRS and CDR2 is YFSETQ. The CDR3 is CASSPLLADTQYF. CDR3 DNA sequence: TGCGCCAGCAGCCCCTTACTAGCCGATACGCAGTATTTT.

This clone was seen a handful of times. The chain employs TRBV7-2 and TRBJ2-5, with 7 bases aligning to TRBD1. V was clipped by 4 bases and J by 0 bases; unmatched bases: 2. CDR1 and CDR2 (germline): SGHTA, FQGNSA. This CDR3 is 14 amino acids long. Written as DNA, the CDR3 is TGTGCCAGCAGCTATGACAGGGACCAAGAGACCCAGTACTTC. It codes for CASSYDRDQETQYF.

This sequence joins TRBV7-9 and TRBJ2-7; 9 bases agree with TRBD1. The germline V gene encodes CDR1 SEHNR and CDR2 FQNEAQ (reference sequence). This CDR3 spans 15 amino acids. Unmatched junction bases numbered 5, after V lost 1 base and J lost 4 bases. The CDR3 reads CASSLDRGRLYEQYF. The CDR3 DNA reads as TGTGCCAGCAGCTTAGACAGGGGGCGACTTTACGAGCAGTACTTC.